The T cell receptor (beta chain) under discussion was sequenced for a study of T-cell memory formation after mild COVID-19. This clonotype appeared once. UMIs and sample barcodes were carried by the TCR alpha and TCR beta cDNA libraries that 5'RACE produced using constant-segment primers. TCRdb recomputed calls from the 5' RACE reads with MiXCR, one row per CDR3 protein. The sample holds 450,000 or so distinct CDR3 sequences, approximately 25% seen once. Between the trimmed V and J ends, which lost 1 base and 4 bases, there was a span of 14 bases. CDR3 size: 16 residues. Germline V gene lookup returns CDR1 SGHNT and CDR2 YENEEA.

The TCR was taken from an adult woman who had mild COVID-19 (a few samples of this study predate the infection). Cell type and time point are not known. The chain joins TRBV11-3 to TRBJ2-1; D gene unclear. Sequencing was performed on PBMCs or a T cell subset sorted from them (not recorded which). Here the CDR3 reads CASSLVWVGSYNEQFF. DNA of the CDR3: TGTGCCAGCAGCTTAGTTTGGGTTGGAAGTTACAATGAGCAGTTCTTC.